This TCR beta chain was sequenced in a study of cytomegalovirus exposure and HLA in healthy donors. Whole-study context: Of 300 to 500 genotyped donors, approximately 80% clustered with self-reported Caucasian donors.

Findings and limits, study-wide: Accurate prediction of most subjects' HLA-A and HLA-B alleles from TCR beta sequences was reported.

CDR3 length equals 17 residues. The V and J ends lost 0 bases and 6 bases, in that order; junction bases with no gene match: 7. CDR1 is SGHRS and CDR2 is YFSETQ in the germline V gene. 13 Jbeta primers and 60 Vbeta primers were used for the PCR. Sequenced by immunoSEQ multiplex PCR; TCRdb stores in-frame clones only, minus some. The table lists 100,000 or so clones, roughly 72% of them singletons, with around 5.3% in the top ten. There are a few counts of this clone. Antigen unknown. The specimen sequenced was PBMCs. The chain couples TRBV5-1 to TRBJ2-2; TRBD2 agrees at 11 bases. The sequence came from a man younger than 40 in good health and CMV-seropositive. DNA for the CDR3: TGCGCCAGCAGCTTGGCGCTAGCGGGAGGCTGGTCCGGGGAGCTGTTTTTT. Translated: CASSLALAGGWSGELFF.